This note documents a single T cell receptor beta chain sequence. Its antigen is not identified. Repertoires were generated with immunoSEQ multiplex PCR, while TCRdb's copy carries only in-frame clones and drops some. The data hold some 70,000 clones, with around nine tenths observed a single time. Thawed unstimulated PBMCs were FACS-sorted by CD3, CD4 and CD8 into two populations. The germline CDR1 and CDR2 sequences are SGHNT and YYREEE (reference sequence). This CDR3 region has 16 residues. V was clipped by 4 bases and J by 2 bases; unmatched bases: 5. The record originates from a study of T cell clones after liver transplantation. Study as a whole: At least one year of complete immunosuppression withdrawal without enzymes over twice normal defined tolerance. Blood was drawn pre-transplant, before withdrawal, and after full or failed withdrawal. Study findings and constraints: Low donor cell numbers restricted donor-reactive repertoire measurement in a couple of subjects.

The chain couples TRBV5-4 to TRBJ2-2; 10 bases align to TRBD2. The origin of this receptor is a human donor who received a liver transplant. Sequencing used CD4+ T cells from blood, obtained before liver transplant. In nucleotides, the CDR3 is TGTGCCAGCAGCCCTCAACTAGCGGGAAACACCGGGGAGCTGTTTTTT. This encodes CASSPQLAGNTGELFF.